These 32 T cell receptor beta chains share one sample of origin, sequenced in a study of cytomegalovirus exposure and HLA in healthy donors. 13 Jbeta primers and 60 Vbeta primers were used for the PCR. Profiled with immunoSEQ multiplex PCR; TCRdb holds only in-frame clones, not every one. This table has some 210,000 clones, roughly 80% appearing once. Source material: PBMCs. These receptors all stem from a woman aged 30 to 39 in good health and CMV-seropositive.

The V gene is TRBV28, the J gene TRBJ1-3, with D uncertain. CDR1 is MDHEN, CDR2 SYDVKM, per germline. Trimming took 6 bases from V and 0 from J, leaving 12 bases between them. This CDR3 contains 15 residues. The CDR3 loop reads CASRVVSHSGNTIYF. The CDR3 nucleotides are TGTGCCAGCAGAGTAGTGAGTCACTCTGGAAACACCATATATTTT.

This rearrangement joins TRBV5-6 to TRBJ2-7; D gene uncertain. There are 15 residues in the CDR3. Trimming took 2 bases from V and 0 from J, leaving 12 bases between them. The germline V gene has CDR1 SGHDT and CDR2 YYEEEE. The CDR3 coding sequence is TGTGCCAGCAGCTTTAGTCCGGTGAGCTCCTACGAGCAGTACTTC. Protein sequence: CASSFSPVSSYEQYF.

The chain is built from TRBV7-2 and TRBJ2-2; 9 bases align to TRBD2. The V gene's germline CDR1 is SGHTA and CDR2 FQGNSA. The CDR3 is made up of 16 amino acids. Trimming removed 2 bases from V and 2 bases from J; junction bases left unmatched: 3. CDR3 coding DNA: TGTGCCAGCAGCTTAAAGCTAGCGGGAAACACCGGGGAGCTGTTTTTT. Amino acid sequence: CASSLKLAGNTGELFF. Supplemented by reference TRBV7-2 and TRBJ2-2, the full variable domain reads GAGVSQSPSNKVTEKGKDVELRCDPISGHTALYWYRQSLGQGLEFLIYFQGNSAPDKSGLPSDRFSAERTGGSVSTLTIQRTQQEDSAVYLCASSLKLAGNTGELFFGEGSRLTVL.

The chain employs TRBV5-1 and TRBJ1-2; the D gene is possibly TRBD1 (5 bases). V was trimmed by 1 base and J by 4 bases, leaving 14 bases between them. CDR3 size: 15 residues. Per the germline V gene, CDR1 is SGHRS and CDR2 is YFSETQ. For the CDR3, the DNA is TGCGCCAGCAGCTTGTCCGCAGGGCCGCCCTATGGCTACACCTTC. It codes for CASSLSAGPPYGYTF.

The V call is TRBV5-1, the J call TRBJ2-7; 7 nucleotides align to TRBD1. Unmatched junction bases numbered 9, after V lost 3 bases and J lost 3 bases. Germline V gives CDR1 SGHRS, CDR2 YFSETQ. The CDR3 has 15 residues. CDR3 coding DNA: TGCGCCAGCAGCTCGGACGTCCGGGACAGCTACGAGCAGTACTTC. Translated, it gives CASSSDVRDSYEQYF.

Comments on this clone: One junction end does not reproduce the germline sequence, and a read error may be involved. The chain carries TRBV5-1 and TRBJ1-1, with a possible D match to TRBD1 (6 bases). In germline, CDR1 is SGHRS, CDR2 YFSETQ. The CDR3 is made up of 14 amino acids. In DNA, the CDR3 is TGCGCCAGCGGCTTGGTAGGGGGGAACACTGAAGCTTTCTTT. Amino acid sequence: CASGLVGGNTEAFF.

V usage is TRBV7-3 and J usage is TRBJ2-5, with D possibly TRBD2 on 5 matching bases. The CDR3 is 14 residues long. Per germline, CDR1 SGHTA and CDR2 FQGTGA. V was pared by 6 bases and J by 4 bases, with 15 bases between. Written as DNA, the CDR3 is TGTGCCAGCAGTTCCGGGGATCGGCGAGAGACCCAGTACTTC. This encodes CASSSGDRRETQYF.

This clone was detected once. This chain connects TRBV7-2 to TRBJ1-3; TRBD1 matches 8 bases. Germline CDR1 and CDR2: SGHTA and FQGNSA. The CDR3 runs to 14 residues. The trim removed 0 bases at V and 6 bases at J, leaving 1 base unmatched. CDR3 region: CASSLAQGANTIYF. CDR3 coding DNA: TGTGCCAGCAGCTTAGCGCAGGGGGCAAACACCATATATTTT.

This clone appeared a few times. The rearrangement uses TRBV30 and TRBJ2-7; D is possibly TRBD1 (6 bases). Trimming pared 0 bases from V and 6 bases from J, leaving 15 bases between. The CDR3 runs to 14 residues. CDR1 GTSNPN and CDR2 SVGIG come from the germline V gene (reference sequence). CDR3 in DNA: TGTGCCTGGAGTGTAAGCAGGGGATCTGGCGAGCAGTACTTC. Its translation: CAWSVSRGSGEQYF.

In this sample, this clone turned up a few times. This chain links TRBV9 with TRBJ2-1; 7 bases line up with TRBD2. The CDR3 has 16 amino acids. CDR1 SGDLS and CDR2 YYNGEE come from the germline V gene. The ends lost 3 bases at V and 0 bases at J; junction bases unmatched: 6. The CDR3 loop reads CASSERLASSYNEQFF. CDR3 in DNA: TGTGCCAGCAGCGAAAGACTAGCTAGCTCCTACAATGAGCAGTTCTTC.

The gene calls are TRBV28 and TRBJ2-6; D unresolved. V lost 4 bases and J 0 bases, leaving 10 bases between the germline ends. Germline V gives CDR1 MDHEN, CDR2 SYDVKM. The CDR3 contains 16 residues. In DNA, the CDR3 is TGTGCCAGCAGTTCCTACAGACCCTCTGGGGCCAACGTCCTGACTTTC. This translates into CASSSYRPSGANVLTF.

This sequence joins TRBV18 and TRBJ1-4; a weak D match, TRBD1 (5 bases). The CDR3 extends over 13 amino acids. Trimming shortened V by 2 bases and J by 5 bases, and 6 bases separated the two germline ends. Germline loops: CDR1 KGHSH, CDR2 LQKENI. For the CDR3, the DNA is TGTGCCAGCTCACCAGGGGGGAATGAAAAACTGTTTTTT. Its translation: CASSPGGNEKLFF.

The chain links TRBV4-3 to TRBJ2-2; D might be TRBD2 (5 bases). V was cut by 6 bases and J by 8 bases, with 10 bases left in between. Germline V gene lookup returns CDR1 LGHNA and CDR2 YSLEER. CDR3 length: 12 residues. CDR3 in amino acids: CASSHSGGELFF. The DNA of the CDR3 is TGCGCCAGCAGTCATTCGGGGGGGGAGCTGTTTTTT.

The V gene is TRBV4-2, the J gene TRBJ2-2; no clear D. CDR3 length: 15 residues. The V gene lost 1 base and the J gene lost 6 bases, with 12 bases spanning the gap. Germline CDR1 and CDR2: LGHNA and YNFKEQ. CDR3 residues: CASSQATLVPGELFF. DNA of the CDR3: TGTGCCAGCAGCCAAGCTACCCTAGTCCCCGGGGAGCTGTTTTTT.

This clone was counted between two and nine times. The V and J genes are TRBV18 and TRBJ2-1, with D tentatively TRBD1 (5 bases). Trimming removed 5 bases at V and 2 bases at J, with 10 bases between. This CDR3 is built from 14 residues. Germline values: CDR1 KGHSH, CDR2 LQKENI. The CDR3 coding sequence is TGTGCCAGCTCAGCTGACAGACCCTACAATGAGCAGTTCTTC. Translating gives CASSADRPYNEQFF.

The rearrangement links TRBV7-9 to TRBJ1-2; 9 bases align to TRBD1. Germline trimming cut 2 bases from V and 8 bases from J; bases unmatched to any gene: 9. The CDR3 is 15 amino acids. The V gene's germline CDR1 is SEHNR and CDR2 FQNEAQ (reference sequence). The CDR3 nucleotides read TGTGCCAGCAGCTTATGGGACAGGGATAGTAAAGGCTACACCTTC. Its translation is CASSLWDRDSKGYTF.

The V call is TRBV28, the J call TRBJ1-3; D is possibly TRBD1 (5 bases). From germline, CDR1 is MDHEN and CDR2 SYDVKM. V shed 1 base and J shed 4 bases, with 8 bases lying between them. The CDR3 has 14 amino acids. The CDR3 DNA follows: TGTGCCAGCAGTTTATCAGGGCGCGGAAACACCATATATTTT. Protein product: CASSLSGRGNTIYF.

The V and J genes are TRBV5-1 and TRBJ2-2; TRBD1 aligns across 9 bases. The ends lost 0 bases at V and 4 bases at J; junction bases unmatched: 4. CDR3 length: 16 residues. Germline-derived CDR1 and CDR2 are SGHRS and YFSETQ. The CDR3 sequence is CASSLAGTGLTGELFF. The CDR3 DNA reads TGCGCCAGCAGCTTGGCGGGGACAGGGCTCACCGGGGAGCTGTTTTTT.

This chain connects TRBV9 to TRBJ2-2, with TRBD2 identical over 10 bases. This CDR3 comprises 15 residues. V shed 1 base, J shed 5 bases, and the junction held 2 bases outside the gene matches. The V gene's germline CDR1 is SGDLS and CDR2 YYNGEE. CDR3 DNA sequence: TGTGCCAGCAGCGTACTAGCGGGGGCGACCGGGGAGCTGTTTTTT. Amino acid sequence: CASSVLAGATGELFF.

The chain joins TRBV4-1 to TRBJ1-2, with TRBD1 matching over 11 bases. This CDR3 region has 15 residues. Looked up from germline, CDR1 is MGHRA and CDR2 is YSYEKL. V lost 4 bases, J lost 3 bases, and 4 bases stayed unmatched. CDR3 nucleotides: TGCGCCAGCAGCCGCGGGACAGGGGGGGACTATGGCTACACCTTC. It is translated as CASSRGTGGDYGYTF.

This chain connects TRBV5-1 to TRBJ2-1; D uncertain. Germline CDR1 SGHRS, CDR2 YFSETQ. V lost 1 base, J lost 9 bases, and 5 bases lay in between. CDR3 length: 11 residues. For the CDR3, the DNA is TGCGCCAGCAGCTTGTATAGTGAGCAGTTCTTC. This codes for CASSLYSEQFF.

V is TRBV5-1 and J is TRBJ1-2; possibly TRBD1 for D (6 bases). The CDR3 spans 13 residues. V lost 4 bases and J 3 bases, leaving 10 bases between the germline ends. Germline assignment: CDR1 SGHRS and CDR2 YFSETQ. CDR3 residues: CASSNTGYYGYTF. CDR3 nucleotide sequence: TGCGCCAGCAGCAACACAGGGTACTATGGCTACACCTTC.

This chain connects TRBV19 to TRBJ1-1, with D unresolved. The V and J ends lost 1 base and 1 base respectively, with 13 bases between them. Germline values: CDR1 LNHDA, CDR2 SQIVND (reference sequence). This CDR3 has 16 residues. The CDR3 here is CASSIGQAGTNTEAFF. Written as DNA, the CDR3 is TGTGCCAGTAGTATAGGGCAGGCGGGAACGAACACTGAAGCTTTCTTT.

J is TRBJ2-1 and V is TRBV5-1; no clear D gene. Germline V gives CDR1 SGHRS, CDR2 YFSETQ. Trimming pared 6 bases from V and 7 bases from J, leaving 17 bases between. This CDR3 has 14 residues. CDR3 sequence: CASIPQLGANEQFF. The CDR3 DNA reads TGCGCCAGCATTCCCCAGTTGGGCGCAAATGAGCAGTTCTTC.

The chain joins TRBV2 to TRBJ2-7; 7 bases match TRBD1. Per germline, CDR1 SNHLY and CDR2 FYNNEI. The ends lost 8 bases at V and 4 bases at J; junction bases unmatched: 5. There are 12 residues in the CDR3. The CDR3 nucleotides read TGTGCCAGCCACCGGGACAGTTACGAGCAGTACTTC. Amino acid sequence: CASHRDSYEQYF. The whole variable domain, remainder taken from reference TRBV2 and TRBJ2-7, is EPEVTQTPSHQVTQMGQEVILRCVPISNHLYFYWYRQILGQKVEFLVSFYNNEISEKSEIFDDQFSVERPDGSNFTLKIRSTKLEDSAMYFCASHRDSYEQYFGPGTRLTVT.

This sequence joins TRBV4-3 and TRBJ2-1; 10 positions match TRBD2. The junction had 5 bases not matched to a gene; V was cut back by 5 bases and J by 1 base. The CDR3 spans 16 residues. Germline values: CDR1 LGHNA, CDR2 YSLEER. The CDR3 sequence is CASSSKRGGSYNEQFF. CDR3 DNA sequence: TGCGCCAGCAGCTCCAAGCGGGGGGGATCCTACAATGAGCAGTTCTTC.

The chain links TRBV15 to TRBJ2-3; weak D call: TRBD2 (6 bases). Deletions cut 5 bases from V and 3 bases from J, with 12 bases between. Germline loops: CDR1 LNHNV, CDR2 YYDKDF (reference sequence). The CDR3 is made up of 14 amino acids. The CDR3 region is CATSSLAGTDTQYF. The CDR3 DNA reads TGTGCCACCAGCTCCCTGGCGGGGACAGATACGCAGTATTTT.

This rearrangement joins TRBV29-1 to TRBJ2-7, with 9 positions matching TRBD2. The V and J ends lost 6 bases and 3 bases, in that order; junction bases with no gene match: 6. The CDR3 has 13 residues. The V gene's germline CDR1 is SQVTM and CDR2 ANQGSEA. CDR3 sequence: CSVKTSGDYEQYF. CDR3 in DNA: TGCAGCGTAAAGACTAGCGGAGACTACGAGCAGTACTTC.

The genes are TRBV19 and TRBJ2-7; perhaps TRBD2 as D (6 bases). Trimming removed 5 bases at V and 4 bases at J, with 12 bases between. The germline V gene has CDR1 LNHDA and CDR2 SQIVND (reference sequence). The CDR3 consists of 13 residues. The CDR3 coding sequence is TGTGCCAGTAGTCCTCAGGAGGGGTACGAGCAGTACTTC. Residues: CASSPQEGYEQYF.

A few counts support this clone. The gene calls are TRBV19 and TRBJ2-5; 9 bases map to TRBD1. V lost 6 bases, J lost 4 bases, and 0 bases stayed unmatched. The CDR3 is 12 amino acids. Germline CDR1 reads LNHDA; CDR2 reads SQIVND (reference sequence). The CDR3, as DNA: TGTGCCAGTAGGGACAGGGGAGAGACCCAGTACTTC. Residues: CASRDRGETQYF.

This clone has just one count. This chain joins TRBV18 and TRBJ2-7; possible D gene TRBD2, 6 bases. Trimming took off 2 bases at V and 5 bases at J, with 16 bases between the two ends. This CDR3 has 15 residues. Germline CDR1 is KGHSH and CDR2 is LQKENI. In DNA, the CDR3 is TGTGCCAGCTCACCATTCGCGGGGACGTCGGACGAGCAGTACTTC. Its translation: CASSPFAGTSDEQYF.

The chain carries TRBV18 and TRBJ2-5; D call uncertain. From germline, CDR1 is KGHSH and CDR2 LQKENI. This CDR3 contains 12 residues. V lost 3 bases and J lost 2, with 4 bases in between. CDR3 loop: CASSPMQETQYF. The CDR3 DNA reads TGTGCCAGCTCACCTATGCAAGAGACCCAGTACTTC.